The source of this T cell receptor (beta chain) is a study of T cells in Graves' hyperthyroidism and ophthalmopathy. Notes on the study in general: A 13 V-J signature model discriminated ophthalmopathy versus stable hyperthyroidism.

TCR beta CDR3 regions were amplified from RNA transcripts. The HTBI primer set was used in a first-round RT-PCR of the TCR CDR3. TCRdb independently ran MiXCR on the multiplex PCR reads; one entry per CDR3 protein. Counted here are fewer than 450,000 distinct CDR3 sequences, less than 20% occurring once; the ten biggest clones make up 35% to 45%. V gave up 6 bases and J gave up 3 bases, with 15 bases separating them. This CDR3 has 15 amino acids. This clonotype occurred once. The antigen is undetermined. This receptor was taken from a man younger than 35 with Graves' ophthalmopathy. Sequences were obtained from blood. The chain carries TRBV12-3 or TRBV12-4 and TRBJ1-5; D unresolved. Here the CDR3 reads CASSIGPGNNQPQHF. As DNA, the CDR3 is TGTGCCAGCAGCATAGGACCTGGCAACAATCAGCCCCAGCATTTT.